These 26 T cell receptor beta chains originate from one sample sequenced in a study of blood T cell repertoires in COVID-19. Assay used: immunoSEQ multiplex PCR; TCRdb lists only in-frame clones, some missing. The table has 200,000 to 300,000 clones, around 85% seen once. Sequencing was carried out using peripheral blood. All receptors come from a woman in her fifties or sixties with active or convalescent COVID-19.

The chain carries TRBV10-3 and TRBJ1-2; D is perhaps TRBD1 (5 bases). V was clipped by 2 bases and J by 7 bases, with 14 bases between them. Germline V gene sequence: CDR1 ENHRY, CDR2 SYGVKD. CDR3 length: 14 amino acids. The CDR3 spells CAISEGRAAGGYTF. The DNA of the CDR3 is TGTGCCATCAGTGAGGGCAGGGCGGCAGGTGGCTACACCTTC.

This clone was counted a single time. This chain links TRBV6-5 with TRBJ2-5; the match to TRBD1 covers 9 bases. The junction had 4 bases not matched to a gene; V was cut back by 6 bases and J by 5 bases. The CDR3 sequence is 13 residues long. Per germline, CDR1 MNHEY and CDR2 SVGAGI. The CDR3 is CASSTGQGETQYF. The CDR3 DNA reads TGTGCCAGCAGCACTGGACAGGGGGAGACCCAGTACTTC.

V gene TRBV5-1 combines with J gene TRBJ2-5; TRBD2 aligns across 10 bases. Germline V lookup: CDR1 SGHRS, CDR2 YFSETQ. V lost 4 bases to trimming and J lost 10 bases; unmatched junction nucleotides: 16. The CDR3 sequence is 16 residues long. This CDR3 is CASSPTSSGGAGGQYF. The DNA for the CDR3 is TGCGCCAGCAGCCCAACCTCTAGCGGGGGCGCTGGGGGCCAGTACTTC.

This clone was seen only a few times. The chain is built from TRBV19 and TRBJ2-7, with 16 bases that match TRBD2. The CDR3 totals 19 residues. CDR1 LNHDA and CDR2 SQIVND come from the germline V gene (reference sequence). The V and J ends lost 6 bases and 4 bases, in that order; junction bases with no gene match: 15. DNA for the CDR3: TGTGCCAGTAGCCCCGGGCTGGGACCGGGACTAGCGGGAGGGTACGAGCAGTACTTC. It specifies CASSPGLGPGLAGGYEQYF.

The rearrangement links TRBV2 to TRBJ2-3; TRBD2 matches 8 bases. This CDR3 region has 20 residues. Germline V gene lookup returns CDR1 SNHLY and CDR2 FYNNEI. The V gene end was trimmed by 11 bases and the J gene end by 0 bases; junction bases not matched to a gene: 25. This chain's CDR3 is CAGNQPAGATAGGSTDTQYF. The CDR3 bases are TGTGCCGGCAACCAACCGGCAGGGGCGACCGCGGGGGGAAGCACAGATACGCAGTATTTT.

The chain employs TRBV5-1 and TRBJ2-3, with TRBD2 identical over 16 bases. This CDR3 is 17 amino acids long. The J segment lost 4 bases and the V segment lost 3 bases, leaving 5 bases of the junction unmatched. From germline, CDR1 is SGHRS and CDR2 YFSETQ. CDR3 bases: TGCGCCAGCAGCTCAGGGACTAGCGGGAGGGCCCCAGATACGCAGTATTTT. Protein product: CASSSGTSGRAPDTQYF.

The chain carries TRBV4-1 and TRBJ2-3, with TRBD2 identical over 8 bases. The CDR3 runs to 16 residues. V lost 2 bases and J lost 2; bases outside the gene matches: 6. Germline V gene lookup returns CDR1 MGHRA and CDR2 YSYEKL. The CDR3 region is CASSQYRGGLTDTQYF. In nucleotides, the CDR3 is TGCGCCAGCAGCCAATACCGGGGGGGCCTCACAGATACGCAGTATTTT.

The CDR3 bases are TGCGCCAGCAGCCAAGAGGGGGCAGCCGGGGAGCTGTTTTTT. Translation: CASSQEGAAGELFF. This sequence joins TRBV4-1 and TRBJ2-2; a weak D match, TRBD1 (6 bases). The CDR3 covers 14 residues. The germline V gene encodes CDR1 MGHRA and CDR2 YSYEKL. Trimming shortened V by 0 bases and J by 6 bases, and 8 bases separated the two germline ends.

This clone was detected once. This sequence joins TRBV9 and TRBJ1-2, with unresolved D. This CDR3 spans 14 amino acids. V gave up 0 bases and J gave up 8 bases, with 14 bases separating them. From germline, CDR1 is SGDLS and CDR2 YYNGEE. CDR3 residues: CASSVATGRVGYTF. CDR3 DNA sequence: TGTGCCAGCAGCGTAGCTACGGGGAGGGTAGGCTACACCTTC.

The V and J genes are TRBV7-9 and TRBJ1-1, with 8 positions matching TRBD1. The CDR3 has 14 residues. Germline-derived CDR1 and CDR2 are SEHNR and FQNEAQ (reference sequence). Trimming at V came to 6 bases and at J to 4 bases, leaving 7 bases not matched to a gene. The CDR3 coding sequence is TGTGCCAGCAGGGGGGACAGGCAAGGCACTGAAGCTTTCTTT. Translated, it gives CASRGDRQGTEAFF. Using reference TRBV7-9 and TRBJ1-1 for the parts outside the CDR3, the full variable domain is DTGVSQNPRHKITKRGQNVTFRCDPISEHNRLYWYRQTLGQGPEFLTYFQNEAQLEKSRLLSDRFSAERPKGSFSTLEIQRTEQGDSAMYLCASRGDRQGTEAFFGQGTRLTVV.

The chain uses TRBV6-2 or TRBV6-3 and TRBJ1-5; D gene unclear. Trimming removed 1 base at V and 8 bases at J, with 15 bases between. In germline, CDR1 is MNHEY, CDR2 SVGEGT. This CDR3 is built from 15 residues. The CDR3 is CASSYLASPGEPQHF. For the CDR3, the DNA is TGTGCCAGCAGTTACTTGGCATCCCCTGGAGAGCCCCAGCATTTT.

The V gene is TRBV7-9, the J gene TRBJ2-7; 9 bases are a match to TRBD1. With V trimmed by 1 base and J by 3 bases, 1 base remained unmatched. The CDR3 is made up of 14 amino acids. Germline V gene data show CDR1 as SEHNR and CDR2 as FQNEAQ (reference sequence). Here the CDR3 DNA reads TGTGCCAGCAGCTTAGGGGGACAGGGCTACGAGCAGTACTTC. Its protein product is CASSLGGQGYEQYF.

CDR3 loop: CASSRTGWRGHQPQHF. The CDR3 nucleotides are TGTGCCAGTAGTAGGACAGGGTGGAGGGGGCATCAGCCCCAGCATTTT. This chain joins TRBV19 and TRBJ1-5; 8 nucleotides align to TRBD1. The germline V gene has CDR1 LNHDA and CDR2 SQIVND (reference sequence). The CDR3 has 16 residues. With 4 bases clipped from V and 5 bases from J, the junction kept 10 bases outside the gene matches. Full variable domain (outside the CDR3, taken from reference TRBV19 and TRBJ1-5): DGGITQSPKYLFRKEGQNVTLSCEQNLNHDAMYWYRQDPGQGLRLIYYSQIVNDFQKGDIAEGYSVSREKKESFPLTVTSAQKNPTAFYLCASSRTGWRGHQPQHFGDGTRLSIL.

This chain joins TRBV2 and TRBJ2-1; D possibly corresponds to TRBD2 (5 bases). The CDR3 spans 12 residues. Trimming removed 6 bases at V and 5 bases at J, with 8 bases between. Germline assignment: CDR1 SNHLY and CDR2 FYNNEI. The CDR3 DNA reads TGTGCCAGCAGAGAACTAGACAATGAGCAGTTCTTC. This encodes CASRELDNEQFF. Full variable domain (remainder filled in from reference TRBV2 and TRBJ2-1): EPEVTQTPSHQVTQMGQEVILRCVPISNHLYFYWYRQILGQKVEFLVSFYNNEISEKSEIFDDQFSVERPDGSNFTLKIRSTKLEDSAMYFCASRELDNEQFFGPGTRLTVL.

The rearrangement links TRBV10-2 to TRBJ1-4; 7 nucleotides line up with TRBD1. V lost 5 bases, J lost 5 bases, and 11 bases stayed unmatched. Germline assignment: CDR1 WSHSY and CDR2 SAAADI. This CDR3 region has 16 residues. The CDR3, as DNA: TGCGCCAGCAGTCTGGACAGGCGCGCTGCCAATGAAAAACTGTTTTTT. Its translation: CASSLDRRAANEKLFF.

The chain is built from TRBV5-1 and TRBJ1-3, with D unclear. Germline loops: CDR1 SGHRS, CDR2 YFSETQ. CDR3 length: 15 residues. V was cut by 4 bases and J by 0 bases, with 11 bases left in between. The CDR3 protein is CASSGSGNSGNTIYF. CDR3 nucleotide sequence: TGCGCCAGCAGCGGGTCGGGGAACTCTGGAAACACCATATATTTT.

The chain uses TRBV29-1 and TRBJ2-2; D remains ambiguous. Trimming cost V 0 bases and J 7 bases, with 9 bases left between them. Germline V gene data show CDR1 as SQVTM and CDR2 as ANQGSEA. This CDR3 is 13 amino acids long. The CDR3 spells CSVEDTLNGELFF. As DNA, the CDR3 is TGCAGCGTTGAAGATACTTTAAACGGGGAGCTGTTTTTT.

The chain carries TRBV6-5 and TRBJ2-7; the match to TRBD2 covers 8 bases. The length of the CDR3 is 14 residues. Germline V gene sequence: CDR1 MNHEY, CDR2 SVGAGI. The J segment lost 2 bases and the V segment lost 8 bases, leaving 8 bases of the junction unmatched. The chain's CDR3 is CASREGGGTYEQYF. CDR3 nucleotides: TGTGCCAGCCGGGAGGGAGGAGGGACCTACGAGCAGTACTTC.

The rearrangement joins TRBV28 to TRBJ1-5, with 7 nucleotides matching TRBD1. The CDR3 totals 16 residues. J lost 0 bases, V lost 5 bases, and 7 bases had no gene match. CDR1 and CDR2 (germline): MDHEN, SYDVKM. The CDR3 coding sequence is TGTGCCAGCAGTCTAACAGGGGCCTTTAGCAATCAGCCCCAGCATTTT. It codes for CASSLTGAFSNQPQHF.

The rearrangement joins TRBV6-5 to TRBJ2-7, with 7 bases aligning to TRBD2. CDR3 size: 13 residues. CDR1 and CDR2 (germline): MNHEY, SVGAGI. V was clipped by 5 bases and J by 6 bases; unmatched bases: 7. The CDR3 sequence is CASSPRGGTEQYV. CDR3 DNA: TGTGCCAGCAGTCCCCGGGGAGGGACCGAGCAGTACGTC.

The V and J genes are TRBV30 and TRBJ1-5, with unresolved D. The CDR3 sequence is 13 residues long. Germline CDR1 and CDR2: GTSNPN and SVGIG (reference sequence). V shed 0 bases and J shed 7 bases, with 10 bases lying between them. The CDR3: CAWSVGGGQPQHF. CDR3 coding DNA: TGTGCCTGGAGTGTAGGAGGAGGGCAGCCCCAGCATTTT.

CDR3 in amino acids: CASSLNRASYNEQFF. Here the CDR3 DNA reads TGTGCCAGCAGCCTCAACAGGGCCTCCTACAATGAGCAGTTCTTC. The chain recombines TRBV11-3 with TRBJ2-1, with D tentatively TRBD1 (6 bases). The CDR3 runs to 15 residues. Germline V gene lookup returns CDR1 SGHNT and CDR2 YENEEA. V was clipped by 5 bases and J by 0 bases, with 11 bases between them.

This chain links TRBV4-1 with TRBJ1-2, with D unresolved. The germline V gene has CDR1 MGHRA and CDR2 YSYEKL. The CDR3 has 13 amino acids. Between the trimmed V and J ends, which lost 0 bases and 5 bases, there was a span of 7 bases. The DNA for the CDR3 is TGCGCCAGCAGCCAAGATCCGGGATATGGCTACACCTTC. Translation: CASSQDPGYGYTF.

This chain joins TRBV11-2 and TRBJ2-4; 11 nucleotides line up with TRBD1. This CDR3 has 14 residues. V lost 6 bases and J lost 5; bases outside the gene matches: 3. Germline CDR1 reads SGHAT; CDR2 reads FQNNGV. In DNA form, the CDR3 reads TGTGCCAGCAGGGCGGGACAGGGGGAAAACATTCAGTACTTC. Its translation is CASRAGQGENIQYF.

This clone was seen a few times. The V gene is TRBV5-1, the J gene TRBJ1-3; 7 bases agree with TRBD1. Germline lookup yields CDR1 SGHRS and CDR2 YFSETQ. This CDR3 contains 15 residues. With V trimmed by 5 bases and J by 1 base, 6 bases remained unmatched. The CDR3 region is CASRNPQGSGNTIYF. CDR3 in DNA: TGCGCCAGCAGAAATCCACAGGGGTCTGGAAACACCATATATTTT.

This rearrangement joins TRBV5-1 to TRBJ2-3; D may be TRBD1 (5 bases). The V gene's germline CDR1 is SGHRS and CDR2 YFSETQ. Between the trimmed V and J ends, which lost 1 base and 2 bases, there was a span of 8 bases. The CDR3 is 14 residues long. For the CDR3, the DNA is TGCGCCAGCAGCTTGCAGGGCGACACAGATACGCAGTATTTT. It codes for CASSLQGDTDTQYF.